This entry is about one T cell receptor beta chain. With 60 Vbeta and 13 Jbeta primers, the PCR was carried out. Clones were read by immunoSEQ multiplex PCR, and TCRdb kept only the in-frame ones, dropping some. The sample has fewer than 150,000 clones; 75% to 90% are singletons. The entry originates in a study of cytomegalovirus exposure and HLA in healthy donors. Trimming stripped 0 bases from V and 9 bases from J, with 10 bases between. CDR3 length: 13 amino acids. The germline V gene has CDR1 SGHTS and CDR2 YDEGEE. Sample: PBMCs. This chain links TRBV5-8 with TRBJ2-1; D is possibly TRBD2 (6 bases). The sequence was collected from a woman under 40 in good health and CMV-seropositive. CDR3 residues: CASSLGAGPEQFF. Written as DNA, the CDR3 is TGTGCCAGCAGCTTGGGGGCGGGGCCTGAGCAGTTCTTC.